The source of this T cell receptor (beta chain) is a study of blood T cells in healthy people across ages (dated by TCRdb to the mid-2010s). In the study overall: In model experiments, template switching captured about one uniquely barcoded TCR beta cDNA molecule for every two T cells. Using deep sequencing normalized with unique cDNA molecular identifiers, the study measured how TCR beta repertoire diversity changes with age. Four age groups were formed from the donors: young (average 16 years), middle-aged (approximately 40), aged (more than 55) and long-lived (more than 75). To avoid experimental bias, donors of different ages were spread randomly across the sequencing lanes. Using the same blood draw, the study looked at two additional independent replicas of 1 million unique cDNA reads for two donors, one aged 18 to 29 and the other aged 80 or older.

Spanning cysteine to phenylalanine, the CDR3 consists of 16 amino acids. Solely the CDR3 DNA is kept, with 48 bases framed from the first base. Per the germline V gene, SGHRS is the CDR1 and YFSETQ is the CDR2. Study-wide conclusions, independent of this receptor: The percentage of naive T cells measured by flow cytometry correlated strongly with observed TCR beta diversity. Compared with the aged group, the long-lived group had more naive CD4+ T cells, fewer expanded clones and increased TCR diversity, suggesting age selection. Conclusive comparison of naive and antigen-experienced compartments was prevented by the profiling of bulk unsorted PBMCs. Total diversity estimates from one million sequenced T cells were considered lower bounds and underestimates. The CMV infection status of donors was not known, potentially confounding age-related changes in expanded clonotypes. As age increased, observed TCR beta diversity per million T cells dropped in a roughly linear way, and a significant reduction was already evident by age about 40.

Donors were roughly 40 systemically healthy Caucasian individuals from Russia aged roughly 6 to 100 years. Each donor gave 9.5 to 10 milliliters of peripheral blood, drawn into EDTA-treated Vacutainer tubes. Ficoll-Paque density-gradient centrifugation was used to isolate PBMCs, with at least 6 million per sample. Total RNA, at least 6 micrograms per sample, was extracted from PBMCs with Trizol reagent. For every donor, an aliquot of PBMCs went through flow cytometry to measure the percentages of naive CD45RAhigh/CD27high T cells. The library came from 5' RACE. TCRdb records Illumina HiSeq 2500 as the sequencer. A second PCR of about 7 to 12 cycles was performed with a sample-barcoded 5' primer and a J-beta primer mix. Each TCR beta cDNA molecule received a unique molecular identifier from a template-switch 5' adaptor carrying 12 random nucleotides. At least 2.5 million CDR3-containing paired-end reads were obtained from each sample. First-strand cDNA was synthesized from all RNA with the Mint cDNA synthesis kit, primed by a TRBC-specific oligonucleotide. Following uracil-DNA glycosylase treatment, a first 18-cycle PCR with universal primers M1SS and BC2_uni_R was performed on all cDNA. The paper's data handling went like this. For normalization, 1 million high-quality reads were randomly selected from each sample, with every read carrying a distinct molecular identifier. Instead of being binned into consensus sequences, reads that shared molecular identifiers were thrown out. CDR3 identification, clonotype clustering and error correction used MiTCR with a Q25 quality threshold and the strictest error-elimination algorithm. Lower-bound total TCR beta diversity was estimated with a nonparametric unseen species model using Euler transformation. TCRdb's own reprocessing of the public reads used fastp at Q25 and MiXCR and kept productive beta chains. Each entry merges the rows of one CDR3 protein and shows their most common DNA and genes. TCRdb, rather than the study authors, made the V and J calls. Within this sample are approximately 320,000 distinct CDR3 sequences, with 25% to 30% of them counted one time only. In total, the top ten clones hold approximately 28% of the sample.

This clonotype was observed once. Its antigen remains undetermined. One junction end disagrees with the germline gene, perhaps due to a read error. The receptor chain draws on TRBV5-1 and TRBJ2-7, with 11 junctional bases fitting TRBD2. The origin of this receptor is an older woman in good health. The sequenced sample consisted of blood. The nucleotide sequence is given as TGTGCCAGCAGCGTTGGTGGGACTAGCGGTTCCTACGAGCAGTACTTC. Its translation reads: CASSVGGTSGSYEQYF.